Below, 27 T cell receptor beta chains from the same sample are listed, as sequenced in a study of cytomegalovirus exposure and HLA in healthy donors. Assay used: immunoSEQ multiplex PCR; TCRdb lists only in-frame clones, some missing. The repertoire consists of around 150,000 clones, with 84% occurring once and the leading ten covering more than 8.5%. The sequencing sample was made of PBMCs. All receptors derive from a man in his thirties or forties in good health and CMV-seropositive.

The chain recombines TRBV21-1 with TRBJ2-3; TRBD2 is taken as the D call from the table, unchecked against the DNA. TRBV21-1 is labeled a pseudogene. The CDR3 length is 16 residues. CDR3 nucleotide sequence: TGTGCCAGCAGCAAAGATACTAGCGGGGGGACAGATACGCAGTATTTT. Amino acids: CASSKDTSGGTDTQYF.

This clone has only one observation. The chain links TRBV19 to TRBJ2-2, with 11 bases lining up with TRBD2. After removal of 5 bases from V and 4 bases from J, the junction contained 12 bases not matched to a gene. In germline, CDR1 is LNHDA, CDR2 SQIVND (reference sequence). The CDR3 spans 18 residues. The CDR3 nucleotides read TGTGCCAGTAGTTTCATGTCCGGGACTAGCGGTTTCACCGGGGAGCTGTTTTTT. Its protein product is CASSFMSGTSGFTGELFF.

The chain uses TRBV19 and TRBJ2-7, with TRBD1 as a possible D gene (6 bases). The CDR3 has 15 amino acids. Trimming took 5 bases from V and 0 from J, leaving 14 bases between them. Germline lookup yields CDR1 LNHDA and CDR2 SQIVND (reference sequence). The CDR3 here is CASSSGAGLSYEQYF. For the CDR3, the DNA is TGTGCCAGTAGTTCAGGGGCAGGGCTCTCCTACGAGCAGTACTTC.

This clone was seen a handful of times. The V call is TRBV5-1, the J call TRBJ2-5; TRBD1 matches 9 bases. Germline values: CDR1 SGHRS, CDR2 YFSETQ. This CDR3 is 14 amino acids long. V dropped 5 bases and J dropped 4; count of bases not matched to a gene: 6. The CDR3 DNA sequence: TGCGCCAGCAGGTCCGGGACAGGGACAGAGACCCAGTACTTC. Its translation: CASRSGTGTETQYF.

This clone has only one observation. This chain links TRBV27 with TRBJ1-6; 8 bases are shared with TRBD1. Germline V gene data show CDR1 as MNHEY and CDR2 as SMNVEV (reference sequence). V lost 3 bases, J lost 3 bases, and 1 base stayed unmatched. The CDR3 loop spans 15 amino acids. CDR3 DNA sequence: TGTGCCAGCAGTTTTACAGGGGGCTATAATTCACCCCTCCACTTT. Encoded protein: CASSFTGGYNSPLHF.

The CDR3 coding sequence is TGTGCCAGCAGTGTGACTAGCGGGGTCTCCTACGAGCAGTACTTC. Amino acids: CASSVTSGVSYEQYF. V usage is TRBV2 and J usage is TRBJ2-7, with 11 positions matching TRBD2. CDR3 length: 15 residues. V was clipped by 4 bases and J by 0 bases; unmatched bases: 2. From germline, CDR1 is SNHLY and CDR2 FYNNEI.

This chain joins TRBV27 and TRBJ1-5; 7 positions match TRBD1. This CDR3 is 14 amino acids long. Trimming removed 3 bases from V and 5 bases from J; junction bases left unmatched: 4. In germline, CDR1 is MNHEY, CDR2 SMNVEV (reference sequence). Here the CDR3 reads CASSFQGGHQPQHF. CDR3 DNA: TGTGCCAGCAGTTTTCAGGGGGGCCATCAGCCCCAGCATTTT.

The DNA of the CDR3 is TGTGCCACCAGCAACCTCGCACGGGGGGCCACTGAAGCTTTCTTT. It encodes CATSNLARGATEAFF. The V call is TRBV15, the J call TRBJ1-1; D may be TRBD1 (6 bases). The CDR3 is 15 amino acids. Trimming removed 4 bases from V and 4 bases from J, with 16 bases in between. The germline V gene encodes CDR1 LNHNV and CDR2 YYDKDF (reference sequence).

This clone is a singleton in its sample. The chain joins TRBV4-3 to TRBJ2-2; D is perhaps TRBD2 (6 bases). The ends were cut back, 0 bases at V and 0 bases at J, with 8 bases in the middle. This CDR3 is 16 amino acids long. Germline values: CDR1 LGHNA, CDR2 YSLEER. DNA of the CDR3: TGCGCCAGCAGCCAAGAGGGACTGCCGAACACCGGGGAGCTGTTTTTT. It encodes CASSQEGLPNTGELFF.

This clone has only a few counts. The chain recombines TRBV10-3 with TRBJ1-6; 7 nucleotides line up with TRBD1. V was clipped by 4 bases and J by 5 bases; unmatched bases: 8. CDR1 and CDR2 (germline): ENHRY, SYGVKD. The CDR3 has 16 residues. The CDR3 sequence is CAISGGPGTDNSPLHF. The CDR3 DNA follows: TGTGCCATCAGTGGGGGTCCCGGGACAGATAATTCACCCCTCCACTTT.

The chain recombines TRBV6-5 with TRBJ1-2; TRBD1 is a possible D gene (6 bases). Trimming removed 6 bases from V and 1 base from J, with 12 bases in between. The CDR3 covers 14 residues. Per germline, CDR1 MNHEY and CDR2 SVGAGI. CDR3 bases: TGTGCCAGCAGCCCAGGGGTCCGTAACTATGGCTACACCTTC. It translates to CASSPGVRNYGYTF.

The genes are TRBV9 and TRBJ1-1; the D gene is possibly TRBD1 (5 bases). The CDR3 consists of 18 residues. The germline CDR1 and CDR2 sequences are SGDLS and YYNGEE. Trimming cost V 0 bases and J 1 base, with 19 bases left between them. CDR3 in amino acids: CASSVDLQGGRANTEAFF. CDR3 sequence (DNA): TGTGCCAGCAGCGTAGATCTCCAGGGAGGGAGAGCGAACACTGAAGCTTTCTTT.

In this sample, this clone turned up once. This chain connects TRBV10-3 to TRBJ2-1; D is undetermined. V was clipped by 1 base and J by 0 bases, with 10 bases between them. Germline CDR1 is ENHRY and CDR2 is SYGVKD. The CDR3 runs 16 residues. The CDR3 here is CAISEYAASSYNEQFF. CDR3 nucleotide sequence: TGTGCCATCAGTGAGTACGCTGCGAGCTCCTACAATGAGCAGTTCTTC.

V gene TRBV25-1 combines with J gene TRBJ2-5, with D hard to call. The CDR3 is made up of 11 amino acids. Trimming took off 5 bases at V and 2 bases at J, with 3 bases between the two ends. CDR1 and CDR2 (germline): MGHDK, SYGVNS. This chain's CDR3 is CASSPQETQYF. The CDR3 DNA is TGTGCCAGCAGTCCTCAAGAGACCCAGTACTTC.

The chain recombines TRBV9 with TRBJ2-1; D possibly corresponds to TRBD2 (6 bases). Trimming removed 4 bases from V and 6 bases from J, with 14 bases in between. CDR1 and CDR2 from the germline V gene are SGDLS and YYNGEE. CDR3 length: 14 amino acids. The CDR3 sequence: CASSPPSSVNEQFF. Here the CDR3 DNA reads TGTGCCAGCAGCCCACCGTCTAGCGTCAATGAGCAGTTCTTC.

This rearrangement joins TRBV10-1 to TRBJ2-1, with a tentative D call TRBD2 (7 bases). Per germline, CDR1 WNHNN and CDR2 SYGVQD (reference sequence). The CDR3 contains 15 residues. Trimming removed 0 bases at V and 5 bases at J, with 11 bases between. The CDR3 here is CASSESRGGHNEQFF. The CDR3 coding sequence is TGCGCCAGCAGTGAGTCGAGGGGGGGCCACAATGAGCAGTTCTTC.

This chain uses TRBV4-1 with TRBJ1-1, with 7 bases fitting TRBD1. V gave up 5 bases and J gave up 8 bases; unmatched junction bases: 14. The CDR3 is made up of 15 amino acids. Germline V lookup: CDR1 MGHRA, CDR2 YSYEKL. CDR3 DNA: TGCGCCAGCAGCTACCCGGGACAGAAGAACAGAGAAGCTTTCTTT. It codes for CASSYPGQKNREAFF.

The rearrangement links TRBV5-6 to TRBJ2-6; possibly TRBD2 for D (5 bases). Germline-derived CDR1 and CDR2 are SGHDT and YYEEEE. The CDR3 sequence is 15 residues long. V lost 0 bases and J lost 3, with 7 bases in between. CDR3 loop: CASSLVGSGANVLTF. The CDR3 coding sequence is TGTGCCAGCAGCTTGGTGGGGAGTGGGGCCAACGTCCTGACTTTC.

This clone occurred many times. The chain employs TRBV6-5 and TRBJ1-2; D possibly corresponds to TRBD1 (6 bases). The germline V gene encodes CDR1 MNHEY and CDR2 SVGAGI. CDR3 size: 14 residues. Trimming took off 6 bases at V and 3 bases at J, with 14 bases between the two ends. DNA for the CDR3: TGTGCCAGCAGCCGGACAGCCGGTCACTATGGCTACACCTTC. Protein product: CASSRTAGHYGYTF.

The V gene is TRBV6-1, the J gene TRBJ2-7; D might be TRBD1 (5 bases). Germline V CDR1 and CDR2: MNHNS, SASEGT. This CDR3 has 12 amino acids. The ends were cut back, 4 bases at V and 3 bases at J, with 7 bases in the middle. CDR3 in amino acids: CASSGGNYEQYF. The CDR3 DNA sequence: TGTGCCAGCAGTGGGGGCAACTACGAGCAGTACTTC.

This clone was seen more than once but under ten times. The CDR3 bases are TGTGCCAGCTATGACAGGGCTAAAGAGCAGTTCTTC. As protein: CASYDRAKEQFF. The chain carries TRBV28 and TRBJ2-1; the match to TRBD1 covers 7 bases. CDR1 MDHEN and CDR2 SYDVKM come from the germline V gene. The V segment lost 8 bases and the J segment 10 bases; nucleotides outside the gene matches: 8. This CDR3 comprises 12 residues.

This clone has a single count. In DNA form, the CDR3 reads TGTGCCACATTAGACTTAACAGGGGGCGAGCAGTACTTC. This sequence encodes CATLDLTGGEQYF. The chain has TRBV28 and TRBJ2-7, with TRBD1 matching 8 bases. Trimming at V came to 10 bases and at J to 6 bases, leaving 11 bases not matched to a gene. CDR1 is MDHEN, CDR2 SYDVKM, per germline. The CDR3 length is 13 residues.

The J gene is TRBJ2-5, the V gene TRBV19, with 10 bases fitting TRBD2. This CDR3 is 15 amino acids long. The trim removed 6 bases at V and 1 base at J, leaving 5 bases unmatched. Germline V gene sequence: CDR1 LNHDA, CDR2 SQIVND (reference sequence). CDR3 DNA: TGTGCCAGTAGGCAGACTAGCGGGCGCCAAGAGACCCAGTACTTC. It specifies CASRQTSGRQETQYF.

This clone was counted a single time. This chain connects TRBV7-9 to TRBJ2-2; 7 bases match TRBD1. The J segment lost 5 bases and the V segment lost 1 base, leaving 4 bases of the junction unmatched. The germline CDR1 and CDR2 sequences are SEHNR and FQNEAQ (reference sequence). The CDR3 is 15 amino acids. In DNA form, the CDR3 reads TGTGCCAGCAGCTTAGAAGAGGGGGCGACCGGGGAGCTGTTTTTT. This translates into CASSLEEGATGELFF.

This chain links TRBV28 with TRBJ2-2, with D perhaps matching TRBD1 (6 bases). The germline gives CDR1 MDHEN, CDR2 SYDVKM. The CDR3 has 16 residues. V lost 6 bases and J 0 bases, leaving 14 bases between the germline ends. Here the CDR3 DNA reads TGTGCCAGCAGCGACGGACAGTTCGCGAACACCGGGGAGCTGTTTTTT. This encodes CASSDGQFANTGELFF.

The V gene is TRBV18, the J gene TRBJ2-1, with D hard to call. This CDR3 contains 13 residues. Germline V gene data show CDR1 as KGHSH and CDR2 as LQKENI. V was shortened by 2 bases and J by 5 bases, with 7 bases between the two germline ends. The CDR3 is CASSPAPDNEQFF. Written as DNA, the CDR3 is TGTGCCAGCTCACCAGCTCCGGACAATGAGCAGTTCTTC.

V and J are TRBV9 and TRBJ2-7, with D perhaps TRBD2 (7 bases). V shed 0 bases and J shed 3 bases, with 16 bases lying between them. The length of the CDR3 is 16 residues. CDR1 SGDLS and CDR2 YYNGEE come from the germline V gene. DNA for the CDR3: TGTGCCAGCAGCGTAGGCCCGGGGGGCGGAGGCTACGAGCAGTACTTC. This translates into CASSVGPGGGGYEQYF.